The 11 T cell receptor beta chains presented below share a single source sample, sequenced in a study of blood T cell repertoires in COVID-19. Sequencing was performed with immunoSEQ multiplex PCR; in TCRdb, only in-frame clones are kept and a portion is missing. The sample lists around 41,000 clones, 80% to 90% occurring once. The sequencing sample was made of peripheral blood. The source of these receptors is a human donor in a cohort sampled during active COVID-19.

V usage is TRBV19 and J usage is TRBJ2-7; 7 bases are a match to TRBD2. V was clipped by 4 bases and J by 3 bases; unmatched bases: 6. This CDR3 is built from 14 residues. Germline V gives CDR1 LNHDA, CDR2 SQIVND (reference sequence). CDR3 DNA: TGTGCCAGTAGTAGGGGGGGGTCCAGCTACGAGCAGTACTTC. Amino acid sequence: CASSRGGSSYEQYF.

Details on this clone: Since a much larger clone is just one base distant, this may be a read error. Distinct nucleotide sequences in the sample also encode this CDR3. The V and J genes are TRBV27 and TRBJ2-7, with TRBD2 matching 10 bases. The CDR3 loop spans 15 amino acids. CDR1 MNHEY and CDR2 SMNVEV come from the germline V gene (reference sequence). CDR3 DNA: TGTGCTAGCAGTTCGGCCGGGACTAGCGCCTACGAGCAGTACTTC. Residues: CASSSAGTSAYEQYF.

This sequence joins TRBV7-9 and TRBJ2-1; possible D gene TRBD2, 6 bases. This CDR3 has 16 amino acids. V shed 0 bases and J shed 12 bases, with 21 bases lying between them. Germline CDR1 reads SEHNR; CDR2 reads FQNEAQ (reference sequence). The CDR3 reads CASSLAGSGTPGRQFF. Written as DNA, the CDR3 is TGTGCCAGCAGCTTAGCGGGTAGCGGAACCCCCGGGAGGCAGTTCTTC.

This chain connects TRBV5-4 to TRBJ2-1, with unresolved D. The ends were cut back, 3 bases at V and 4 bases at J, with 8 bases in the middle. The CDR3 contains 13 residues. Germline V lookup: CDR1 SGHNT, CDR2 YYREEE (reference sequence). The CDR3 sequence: CASSSIVYNEQFF. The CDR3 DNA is TGTGCCAGCAGCTCTATTGTGTACAATGAGCAGTTCTTC. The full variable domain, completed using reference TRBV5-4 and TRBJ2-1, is ETGVTQSPTHLIKTRGQQVTLRCSSQSGHNTVSWYQQALGQGPQFIFQYYREEENGRGNFPPRFSGLQFPNYSSELNVNALELDDSALYLCASSSIVYNEQFFGPGTRLTVL.

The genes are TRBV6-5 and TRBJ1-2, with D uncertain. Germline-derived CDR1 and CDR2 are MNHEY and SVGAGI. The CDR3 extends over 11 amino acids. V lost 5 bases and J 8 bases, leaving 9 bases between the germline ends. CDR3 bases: TGTGCCAGCAGTCACGGTGTCGGCTACACCTTC. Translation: CASSHGVGYTF.

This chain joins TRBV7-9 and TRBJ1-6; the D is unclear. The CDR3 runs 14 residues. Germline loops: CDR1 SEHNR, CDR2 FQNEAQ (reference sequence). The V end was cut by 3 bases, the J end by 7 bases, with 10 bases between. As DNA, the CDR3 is TGTGCCAGCAGCTTGGAGGGAAAAAATTCACCCCTCCACTTT. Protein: CASSLEGKNSPLHF.

CDR3 sequence reads: CASSLAAGVGDGYTF. The CDR3 nucleotides are TGTGCCAGCAGCTTAGCTGCAGGGGTGGGCGATGGCTACACCTTC. The chain links TRBV7-9 to TRBJ1-2; a possible D gene is TRBD1 (6 bases). V gave up 0 bases and J gave up 6 bases, with 14 bases separating them. This CDR3 has 15 residues. Germline lookup yields CDR1 SEHNR and CDR2 FQNEAQ (reference sequence).

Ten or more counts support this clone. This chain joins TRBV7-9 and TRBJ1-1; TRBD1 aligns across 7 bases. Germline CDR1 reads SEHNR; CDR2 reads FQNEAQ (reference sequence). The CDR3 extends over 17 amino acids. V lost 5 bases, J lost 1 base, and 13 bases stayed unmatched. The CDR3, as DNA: TGTGCCAGCAGCCCCCTCTATTCTAGACAGGGGAACACTGAAGCTTTCTTT. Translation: CASSPLYSRQGNTEAFF.

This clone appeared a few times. Here the CDR3 reads CASSPGQGARETQYF. CDR3 nucleotide sequence: TGCGCCAGCAGCCCAGGACAGGGGGCGCGTGAGACCCAGTACTTC. The rearrangement uses TRBV5-1 and TRBJ2-5, with 11 nucleotides matching TRBD1. The CDR3 has 15 residues. CDR1 SGHRS and CDR2 YFSETQ come from the germline V gene. The J segment lost 5 bases and the V segment lost 4 bases, leaving 7 bases of the junction unmatched.

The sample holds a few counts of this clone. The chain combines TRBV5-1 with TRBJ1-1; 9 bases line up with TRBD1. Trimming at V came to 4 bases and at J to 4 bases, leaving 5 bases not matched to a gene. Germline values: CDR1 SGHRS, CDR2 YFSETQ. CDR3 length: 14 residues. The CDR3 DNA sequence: TGCGCCAGCAGCGTACAGGGGGCGATCACTGAAGCTTTCTTT. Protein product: CASSVQGAITEAFF.

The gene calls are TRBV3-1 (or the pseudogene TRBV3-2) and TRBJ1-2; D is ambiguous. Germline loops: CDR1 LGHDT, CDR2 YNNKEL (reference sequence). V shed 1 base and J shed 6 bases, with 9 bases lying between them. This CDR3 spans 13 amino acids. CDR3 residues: CASSQVDGDGYTF. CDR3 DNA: TGTGCCAGCAGCCAAGTTGACGGGGATGGCTACACCTTC.